This TCR beta chain was captured in a study of regulatory T cells in long-lasting Graves disease. Study conclusions and caveats: Limited sample numbers may have lowered accuracy. With a few thousand shared public clonotypes, persistent patients exceeded new patients, who shared about a thousand.

Noted time point: newly diagnosed GD, antithyroid drugs for less than 3 months. RNA extracted from PBMCs served as the sequencing template. CDR3 length: 14 residues. Germline CDR1 is LGHNA and CDR2 is YNFKEQ. V was clipped by 4 bases and J by 4 bases, with 8 bases between them. The authors built TCR beta libraries using iRepertoire HTBI primers and Arm-PCR of CDR3 regions. How the authors handled the data: Samples jointly harbored fewer than 65 TRBV and over 13 TRBJ segments. MiXCR, run by TCRdb on the multiplex PCR reads, gives a single entry per CDR3 protein. These V and J calls originate from TCRdb's pipeline instead of the authors' own analysis. The sample has under 300,000 distinct CDR3 sequences, 20% seen once. This clonotype was counted only a few times. Its specificity is unknown.

The input for sequencing was peripheral blood mononuclear cells (PBMCs), taken at new diagnosis, from a patient treated with antithyroid drugs. The chain recombines TRBV4-2 with TRBJ2-6, with D perhaps TRBD1 or TRBD2 (6 bases each). The TCR originated in a female donor with Graves disease. CDR3 nucleotides: TGTGCCAGCAGCCGGGGGGCCGGGGCCAACGTCCTGACTTTC. Translating it yields CASSRGAGANVLTF.